These 19 T cell receptor beta chains originate from one sample sequenced in a study of T cells after yellow fever vaccination. TCRdb independently ran MiXCR on the 5' RACE reads; one entry per CDR3 protein. The sample shows about 74,000 distinct CDR3 sequences, approximately 7% of them seen only once. Sample: CD8+ T cells sorted from PBMCs, taken more than 4 days after the first yellow fever vaccination. The receptors stem from a man aged 18 to 35 who received the YFV17D yellow fever vaccine.

V and J are TRBV5-6 and TRBJ2-7; TRBD2 matches at 7 bases. The CDR3 length is 14 residues. Germline V gene data show CDR1 as SGHDT and CDR2 as YYEEEE. The CDR3: CASSPGTTSYQQYV. The CDR3 DNA sequence: TGTGCCAGCAGCCCCGGGACTACAAGCTACCAGCAGTACGTC.

This clonotype was picked up many times. The chain couples TRBV4-1 to TRBJ2-1; D is unclear. This CDR3 is 15 amino acids long. Germline loops: CDR1 MGHRA, CDR2 YSYEKL. V was clipped by 1 base and J by 2 bases, with 9 bases between them. The CDR3 nucleotides read TGCGCCAGCAGCCAAGGGGCAGGAGCCTACAATGAGCAGTTCTTC. Translating gives CASSQGAGAYNEQFF.

This clonotype was seen a few times. V and J are TRBV5-5 and TRBJ2-5, with D perhaps TRBD1 (5 bases). This CDR3 has 14 amino acids. CDR1 is SGHKS, CDR2 YYEKEE, per germline (reference sequence). Trimming left V 0 bases short and J 2 bases short, with 8 bases between. The CDR3 region is CASSLGQLQETQYF. CDR3 sequence (DNA): TGTGCCAGCAGCTTGGGACAGTTACAAGAGACCCAGTACTTC.

In the case of this clonotype: Possible read error: a much larger clone is one base away. The V and J genes are TRBV5-1 and TRBJ1-1; D unclear. Germline CDR1 SGHRS, CDR2 YFSETQ. The CDR3 consists of 14 residues. This chain's CDR3 is CDSSPVTMNTEAFF. The CDR3 DNA is TGCGACAGCAGCCCAGTAACTATGAACACTGAAGCTTTCTTT.

A few counts support this clonotype. The rearrangement joins TRBV5-1 to TRBJ2-5; 8 nucleotides match TRBD1. The V and J ends lost 0 bases and 5 bases, in that order; junction bases with no gene match: 9. Germline V gene data show CDR1 as SGHRS and CDR2 as YFSETQ. The CDR3 spans 16 residues. CDR3 sequence: CASSLGQGKGMETQYF. The CDR3 DNA sequence: TGCGCCAGCAGCTTGGGACAGGGGAAGGGTATGGAGACCCAGTACTTC. Full variable domain (remainder filled in from reference TRBV5-1 and TRBJ2-5): KAGVTQTPRYLIKTRGQQVTLSCSPISGHRSVSWYQQTPGQGLQFLFEYFSETQRNKGNFPGRFSGRQFSNSRSEMNVSTLELGDSALYLCASSLGQGKGMETQYFGPGTRLLVL.

This clonotype has more than one count but fewer than ten. The gene calls are TRBV11-2 and TRBJ2-3; 9 bases are shared with TRBD2. CDR3 size: 14 residues. Trimming removed 5 bases from V and 2 bases from J; junction bases left unmatched: 2. Germline CDR1 SGHAT, CDR2 FQNNGV. Here the CDR3 reads CASSIAGDTDTQYF. The CDR3 DNA reads as TGTGCCAGCAGCATAGCGGGGGACACAGATACGCAGTATTTT.

This clonotype was counted many times. The gene calls are TRBV12-3 or TRBV12-4 and TRBJ2-7; tentative D call: TRBD2 (5 bases). The CDR3 consists of 13 residues. V was trimmed by 6 bases and J by 6 bases, leaving 15 bases between them. The CDR3 loop is CASSPSRVSEQYF. The CDR3 coding sequence is TGTGCCAGCAGCCCGTCGCGGGTCTCCGAGCAGTACTTC.

This clonotype was observed a handful of times. Here the CDR3 reads CASTFPLRTSGANVLTF. The CDR3, as DNA: TGTGCCAGCACCTTCCCGCTCAGGACCTCTGGGGCCAACGTCCTGACTTTC. V usage is TRBV7-2 and J usage is TRBJ2-6; no clear D gene. V was shortened by 7 bases and J by 0 bases, with 16 bases between the two germline ends. CDR1 is SGHTA and CDR2 is FQGNSA in the germline V gene. This CDR3 has 17 amino acids.

This clonotype occurred many times. The chain combines TRBV4-1 with TRBJ2-3; 14 bases are a match to TRBD2. Per germline, CDR1 MGHRA and CDR2 YSYEKL. The length of the CDR3 is 19 residues. The V segment lost 4 bases and the J segment 0 bases; nucleotides outside the gene matches: 9. For the CDR3, the DNA is TGCGCCAGCAGCCCAACCGGGACTAGCGGGGGCGGTAGCACAGATACGCAGTATTTT. This encodes CASSPTGTSGGGSTDTQYF.

This clonotype was detected only a few times. The chain combines TRBV7-9 with TRBJ2-2; the match to TRBD1 covers 8 bases. The germline gives CDR1 SEHNR, CDR2 FQNEAQ (reference sequence). After removal of 5 bases from V and 7 bases from J, the junction contained 9 bases not matched to a gene. The CDR3 covers 15 residues. DNA for the CDR3: TGTGCCAGCAGCGAGTGGACAGGGCGGAGCGGGGAGCTGTTTTTT. Its protein product is CASSEWTGRSGELFF.

This clonotype has a handful of counts. V is TRBV11-3 and J is TRBJ2-1; the D gene is possibly TRBD1 (6 bases). The CDR3 length is 16 residues. V dropped 3 bases and J dropped 6 bases, with 18 bases sitting between them. In germline, CDR1 is SGHNT, CDR2 YENEEA. CDR3 DNA sequence: TGTGCCAGCAGCTTGGGGTCCAGGGGTCTCTCCAATGAGCAGTTCTTC. Translated: CASSLGSRGLSNEQFF.

This clonotype was seen only a few times. V usage is TRBV30 and J usage is TRBJ2-5; 7 nucleotides agree with TRBD1. CDR3 length equals 14 residues. With V trimmed by 4 bases and J by 3 bases, 8 bases remained unmatched. CDR1 GTSNPN and CDR2 SVGIG come from the germline V gene (reference sequence). The DNA of the CDR3 is TGTGCCTGGACCGGGTCGGGACAGAAAGAGACCCAGTACTTC. Its protein product is CAWTGSGQKETQYF.

This clonotype has at least ten counts. The chain employs TRBV6-4 and TRBJ2-3, with D unresolved. Germline V gene sequence: CDR1 MRHNA, CDR2 SNTAGT. This CDR3 is built from 14 residues. V was clipped by 0 bases and J by 3 bases, with 7 bases between them. The CDR3 coding sequence is TGTGCCAGCAGTGACTCGAAAGGGACAGATACGCAGTATTTT. It specifies CASSDSKGTDTQYF.

A remark on this clonotype: At one end the junction does not follow the germline gene, possibly because of a read error. CDR3 loop: CSVRDALTQETQHF. Written as DNA, the CDR3 is TGCAGCGTCCGGGACGCATTAACTCAAGAGACCCAGCACTTC. This chain links TRBV29-1 with TRBJ2-5, with D perhaps given as TRBD1 or TRBD2 (5 bases each). This CDR3 comprises 14 residues. Germline values: CDR1 SQVTM, CDR2 ANQGSEA.

The chain employs TRBV3-1 and TRBJ1-2; 10 bases agree with TRBD1. Germline values: CDR1 LGHDT, CDR2 YNNKEL (reference sequence). The CDR3 sequence is 14 residues long. V dropped 5 bases and J dropped 2; count of bases not matched to a gene: 2. The CDR3 coding sequence is TGTGCCAGCAGCGACAGGGGGCGGAACTATGGCTACACCTTC. It encodes CASSDRGRNYGYTF.

V is TRBV12-3 or TRBV12-4 and J is TRBJ2-3; D may be TRBD2 (5 bases). V dropped 11 bases and J dropped 2 bases, with 14 bases sitting between them. This CDR3 contains 13 residues. Here the CDR3 DNA reads TGTGCCGTCTTCGGCGGGCCCACAGATACGCAGTATTTT. This encodes CAVFGGPTDTQYF.

This clonotype was seen repeatedly, ten times or more. The V and J genes are TRBV7-2 and TRBJ2-3; 9 bases are shared with TRBD1. Germline V gives CDR1 SGHTA, CDR2 FQGNSA. CDR3 length: 17 residues. Trimming cost V 3 bases and J 2 bases; bases outside gene matches: 9. CDR3 sequence: CASSFLSGQGYTDTQYF. CDR3 sequence (DNA): TGTGCCAGCAGCTTTTTATCGGGACAGGGCTACACAGATACGCAGTATTTT.

The J gene is TRBJ2-2, the V gene TRBV9, with 10 bases lining up with TRBD1. CDR3 size: 16 residues. CDR1 is SGDLS, CDR2 YYNGEE, per germline. After removal of 2 bases from V and 6 bases from J, the junction contained 7 bases not matched to a gene. CDR3 sequence: CASSVPWDRGAGELFF. In DNA form, the CDR3 reads TGTGCCAGCAGCGTCCCCTGGGACAGGGGTGCCGGGGAGCTGTTTTTT.

This clonotype appeared a few times. The CDR3 DNA sequence: TGCGCCAGCAGCCATTATTTAGGGCGATTGGCCGGGGAGCTGTTTTTT. It codes for CASSHYLGRLAGELFF. The J gene is TRBJ2-2, the V gene TRBV4-1; D unresolved. Germline-derived CDR1 and CDR2 are MGHRA and YSYEKL. The CDR3 loop spans 16 amino acids. The V end lost 3 bases, the J end lost 6 bases, and 17 bases lay between the germline ends.